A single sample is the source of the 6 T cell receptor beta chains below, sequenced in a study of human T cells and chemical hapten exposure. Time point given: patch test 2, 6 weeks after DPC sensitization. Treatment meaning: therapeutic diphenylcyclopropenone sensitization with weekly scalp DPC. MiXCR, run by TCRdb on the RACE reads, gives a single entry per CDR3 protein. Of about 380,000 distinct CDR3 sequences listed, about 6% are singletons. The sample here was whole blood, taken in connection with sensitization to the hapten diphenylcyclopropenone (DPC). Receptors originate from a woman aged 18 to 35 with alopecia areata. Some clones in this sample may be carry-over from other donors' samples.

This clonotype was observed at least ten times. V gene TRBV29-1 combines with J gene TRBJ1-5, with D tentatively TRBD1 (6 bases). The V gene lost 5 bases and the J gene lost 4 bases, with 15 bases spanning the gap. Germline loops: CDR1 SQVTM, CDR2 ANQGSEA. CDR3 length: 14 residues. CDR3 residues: CSVLLGTKNQPQHF. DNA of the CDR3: TGCAGCGTTTTGTTGGGGACAAAGAATCAGCCCCAGCATTTT.

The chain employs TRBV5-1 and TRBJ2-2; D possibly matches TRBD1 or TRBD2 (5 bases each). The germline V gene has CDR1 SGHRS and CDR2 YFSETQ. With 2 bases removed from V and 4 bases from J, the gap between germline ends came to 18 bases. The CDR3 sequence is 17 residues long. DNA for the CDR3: TGCGCCAGCAGCTTAAACGGCTTGGGACCGGTCACCGGGGAGCTGTTTTTT. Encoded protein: CASSLNGLGPVTGELFF. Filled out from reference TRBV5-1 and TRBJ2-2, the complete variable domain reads KAGVTQTPRYLIKTRGQQVTLSCSPISGHRSVSWYQQTPGQGLQFLFEYFSETQRNKGNFPGRFSGRQFSNSRSEMNVSTLELGDSALYLCASSLNGLGPVTGELFFGEGSRLTVL.

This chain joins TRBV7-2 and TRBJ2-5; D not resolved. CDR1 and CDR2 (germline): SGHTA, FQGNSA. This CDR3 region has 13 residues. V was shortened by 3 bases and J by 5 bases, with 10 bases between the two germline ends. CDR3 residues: CASSFVRRETQYF. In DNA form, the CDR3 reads TGTGCCAGCAGCTTCGTTCGCCGCGAGACCCAGTACTTC.

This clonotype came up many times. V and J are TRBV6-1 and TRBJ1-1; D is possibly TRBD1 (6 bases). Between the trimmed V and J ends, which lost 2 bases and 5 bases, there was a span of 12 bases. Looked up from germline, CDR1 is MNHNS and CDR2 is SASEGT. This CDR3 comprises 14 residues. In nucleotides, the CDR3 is TGTGCCAGCAGTGAAAGGGGGGCTGGGACTGAAGCTTTCTTT. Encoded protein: CASSERGAGTEAFF.

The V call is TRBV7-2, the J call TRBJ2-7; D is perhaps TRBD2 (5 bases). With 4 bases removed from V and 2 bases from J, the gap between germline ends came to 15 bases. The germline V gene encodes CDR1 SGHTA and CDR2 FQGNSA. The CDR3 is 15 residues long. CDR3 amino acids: CASSSGVGSAYEQYF. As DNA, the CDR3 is TGTGCCAGCAGCTCCGGTGTCGGTAGCGCCTACGAGCAGTACTTC.

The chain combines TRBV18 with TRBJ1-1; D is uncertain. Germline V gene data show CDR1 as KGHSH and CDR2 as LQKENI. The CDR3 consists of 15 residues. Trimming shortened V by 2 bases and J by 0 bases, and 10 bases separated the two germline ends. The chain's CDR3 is CASSPRRAVNTEAFF. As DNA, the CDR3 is TGTGCCAGCTCACCAAGGAGGGCAGTGAACACTGAAGCTTTCTTT.